Shown below are 8 T cell receptor beta chains from a single sample sequenced in a study of T cell responses to AZD1222 COVID-19 vaccine. Only in-frame clones appear in the TCRdb table, and some are missing; sequencing was by immunoSEQ multiplex PCR. The table records 140,000 to 150,000 clones, around four fifths of them present only once. The sample consisted of peripheral blood, taken on day 0 of MenACWY control vaccination. The source is an adult in good health.

The chain recombines TRBV12-5 with TRBJ2-3; D is perhaps TRBD2 (5 bases). Per the germline V gene, CDR1 is LGHNT and CDR2 is FRNRAP. Trimming took off 4 bases at V and 1 base at J, with 12 bases between the two ends. This CDR3 comprises 15 residues. CDR3 nucleotides: TGTGCTAGTGGTTCGACCGGGGTGGGCACAGATACGCAGTATTTT. Translating gives CASGSTGVGTDTQYF.

This chain connects TRBV5-1 to TRBJ1-5; 7 bases match TRBD1. Trimming at V came to 0 bases and at J to 9 bases, leaving 6 bases not matched to a gene. This CDR3 is built from 14 residues. CDR1 and CDR2 from the germline V gene are SGHRS and YFSETQ. CDR3 sequence reads: CASSLGDSKGPQHF. CDR3 sequence (DNA): TGCGCCAGCAGCTTGGGGGACAGCAAGGGGCCCCAGCATTTT.

This rearrangement joins TRBV6-6 to TRBJ2-5; 8 positions agree with TRBD2. Germline lookup yields CDR1 MNHNY and CDR2 SVGAGI (reference sequence). V lost 5 bases and J lost 5; bases outside the gene matches: 4. This CDR3 contains 13 residues. The chain's CDR3 is CASSASGGETQYF. The CDR3 coding sequence is TGTGCCAGCAGTGCAAGCGGGGGTGAGACCCAGTACTTC.

The chain employs TRBV6-6 and TRBJ1-3, with D unclear. The CDR3 contains 12 residues. Germline CDR1 is MNHNY and CDR2 is SVGAGI (reference sequence). V dropped 6 bases and J dropped 0 bases, with 3 bases sitting between them. CDR3 region: CASSFSGNTIYF. CDR3 nucleotide sequence: TGTGCCAGCAGCTTCTCTGGAAACACCATATATTTT.

This rearrangement joins TRBV3-1 (or the pseudogene TRBV3-2) to TRBJ1-4; perhaps TRBD1 as D (5 bases). This CDR3 contains 14 residues. The V and J ends lost 5 bases and 7 bases respectively, with 14 bases between them. Germline V CDR1 and CDR2: LGHDT, YNNKEL (reference sequence). DNA of the CDR3: TGTGCCAGCAGCGGGACCTGGGCGAGTGAAAAACTGTTTTTT. Protein product: CASSGTWASEKLFF.

J is TRBJ1-6 and V is TRBV25-1, with D hard to call. V was cut by 8 bases and J by 10 bases, with 12 bases left in between. CDR3 length equals 12 residues. The germline V gene has CDR1 MGHDK and CDR2 SYGVNS. The CDR3 reads CASRVGESPLHF. The CDR3 DNA sequence: TGTGCCAGCCGCGTCGGGGAATCACCCCTCCACTTT.

A few counts support this clone. V and J are TRBV5-1 and TRBJ1-2; 8 bases map to TRBD1. Looked up from germline, CDR1 is SGHRS and CDR2 is YFSETQ. The CDR3 is 16 amino acids. After removal of 0 bases from V and 6 bases from J, the junction contained 10 bases not matched to a gene. The CDR3 is CASSLDGQGKIDGYTF. The CDR3 DNA follows: TGCGCCAGCAGCTTGGACGGACAGGGAAAAATCGATGGCTACACCTTC.

The chain is built from TRBV2 and TRBJ1-5; 12 bases agree with TRBD1. Trimming removed 6 bases from V and 6 bases from J; junction bases left unmatched: 6. Germline CDR1 is SNHLY and CDR2 is FYNNEI. The CDR3 has 15 amino acids. DNA for the CDR3: TGTGCCAGCAGGGGGGACAGGGGGCCGGGTCAGCCCCAGCATTTT. This sequence encodes CASRGDRGPGQPQHF.